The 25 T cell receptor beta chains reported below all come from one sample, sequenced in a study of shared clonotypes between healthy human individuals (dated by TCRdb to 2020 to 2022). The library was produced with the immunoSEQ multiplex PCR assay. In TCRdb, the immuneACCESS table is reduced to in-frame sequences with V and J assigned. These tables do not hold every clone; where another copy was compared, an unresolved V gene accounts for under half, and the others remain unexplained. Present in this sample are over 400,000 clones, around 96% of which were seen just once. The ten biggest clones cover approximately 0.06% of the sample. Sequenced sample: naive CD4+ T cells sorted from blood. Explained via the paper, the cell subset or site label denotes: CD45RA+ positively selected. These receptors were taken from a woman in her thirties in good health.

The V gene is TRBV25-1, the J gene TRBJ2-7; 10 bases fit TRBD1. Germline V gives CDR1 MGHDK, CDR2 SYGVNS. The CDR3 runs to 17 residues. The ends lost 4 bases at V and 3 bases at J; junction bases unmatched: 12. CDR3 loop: CASSAWSGTGAVYEQYF. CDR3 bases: TGTGCCAGCAGTGCCTGGTCAGGGACAGGGGCCGTCTACGAGCAGTACTTC.

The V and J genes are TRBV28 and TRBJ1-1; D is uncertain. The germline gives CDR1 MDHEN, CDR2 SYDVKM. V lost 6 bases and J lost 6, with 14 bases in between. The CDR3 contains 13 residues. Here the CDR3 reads CASSRQEGSEAFF. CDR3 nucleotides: TGTGCCAGCAGCCGTCAGGAGGGATCTGAAGCTTTCTTT.

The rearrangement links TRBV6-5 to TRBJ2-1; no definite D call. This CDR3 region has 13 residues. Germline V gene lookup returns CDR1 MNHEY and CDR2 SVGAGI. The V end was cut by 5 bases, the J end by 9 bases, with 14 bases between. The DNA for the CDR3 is TGTGCCAGCAGTATCCGCGTTGGGTTTGAGCAGTTCTTC. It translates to CASSIRVGFEQFF.

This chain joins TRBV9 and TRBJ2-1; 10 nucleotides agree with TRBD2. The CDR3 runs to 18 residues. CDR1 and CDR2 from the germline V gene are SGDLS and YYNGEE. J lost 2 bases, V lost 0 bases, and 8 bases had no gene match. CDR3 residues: CASSVEAGGPSTYNEQFF. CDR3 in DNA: TGTGCCAGCAGCGTAGAAGCGGGAGGGCCCTCTACCTACAATGAGCAGTTCTTC.

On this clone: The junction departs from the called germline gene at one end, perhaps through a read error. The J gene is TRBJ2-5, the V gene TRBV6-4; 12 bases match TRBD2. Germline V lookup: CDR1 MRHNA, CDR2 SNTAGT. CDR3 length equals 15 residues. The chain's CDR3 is CASKRTSGVSEIQYF. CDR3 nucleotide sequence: TGTGCCAGCAAAAGGACTAGCGGGGTCTCGGAGATCCAGTACTTC.

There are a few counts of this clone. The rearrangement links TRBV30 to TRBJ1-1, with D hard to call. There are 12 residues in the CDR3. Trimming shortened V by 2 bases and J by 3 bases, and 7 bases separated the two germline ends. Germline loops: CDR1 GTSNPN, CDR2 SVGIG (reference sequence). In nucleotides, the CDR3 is TGTGCCTGGAGTAGTGTGTACACTGAAGCTTTCTTT. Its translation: CAWSSVYTEAFF.

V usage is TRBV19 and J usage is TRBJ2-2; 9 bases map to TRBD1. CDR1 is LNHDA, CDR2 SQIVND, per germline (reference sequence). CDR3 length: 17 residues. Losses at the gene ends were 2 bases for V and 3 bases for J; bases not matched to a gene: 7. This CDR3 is CASSISHRGRYTGELFF. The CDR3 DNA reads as TGTGCCAGTAGTATATCACACAGGGGGCGGTACACCGGGGAGCTGTTTTTT.

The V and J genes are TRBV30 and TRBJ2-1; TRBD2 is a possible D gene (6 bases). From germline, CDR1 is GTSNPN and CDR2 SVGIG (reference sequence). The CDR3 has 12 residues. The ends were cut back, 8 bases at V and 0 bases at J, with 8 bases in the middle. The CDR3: CAGAGSYNEQFF. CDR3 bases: TGTGCCGGAGCGGGCTCCTACAATGAGCAGTTCTTC.

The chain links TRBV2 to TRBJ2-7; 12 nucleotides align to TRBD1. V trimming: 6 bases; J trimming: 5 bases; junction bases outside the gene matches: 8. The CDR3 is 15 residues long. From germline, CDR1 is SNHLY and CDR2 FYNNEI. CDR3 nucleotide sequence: TGTGCCAGCAGCCCCCCGGGACAGGGGGCCCACGAGCAGTACTTC. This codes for CASSPPGQGAHEQYF.

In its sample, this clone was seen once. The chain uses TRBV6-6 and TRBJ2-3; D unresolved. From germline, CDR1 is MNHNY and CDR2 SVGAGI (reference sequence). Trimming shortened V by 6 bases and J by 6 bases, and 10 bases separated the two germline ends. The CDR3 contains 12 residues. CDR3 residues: CASRGSSDTQYF. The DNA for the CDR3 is TGTGCCAGCAGAGGGTCCAGCGATACGCAGTATTTT.

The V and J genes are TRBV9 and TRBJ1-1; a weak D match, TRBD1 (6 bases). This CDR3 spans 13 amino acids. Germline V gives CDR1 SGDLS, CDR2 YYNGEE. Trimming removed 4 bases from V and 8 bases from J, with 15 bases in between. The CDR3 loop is CASSPRTEGEAFF. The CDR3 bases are TGTGCCAGCAGCCCTAGGACAGAAGGCGAAGCTTTCTTT.

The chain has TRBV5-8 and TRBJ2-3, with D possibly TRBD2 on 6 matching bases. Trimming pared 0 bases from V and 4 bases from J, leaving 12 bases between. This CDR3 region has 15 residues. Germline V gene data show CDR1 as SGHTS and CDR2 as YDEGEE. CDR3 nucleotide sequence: TGTGCCAGCAGCTTGGTATGGGACTTGCCAGATACGCAGTATTTT. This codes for CASSLVWDLPDTQYF.

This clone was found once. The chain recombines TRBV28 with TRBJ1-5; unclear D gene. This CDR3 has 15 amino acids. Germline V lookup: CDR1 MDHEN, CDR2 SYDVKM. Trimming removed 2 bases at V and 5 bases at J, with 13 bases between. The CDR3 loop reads CASSLLGLQDQPQHF. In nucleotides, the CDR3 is TGTGCCAGCAGTTTACTAGGGCTGCAAGATCAGCCCCAGCATTTT.

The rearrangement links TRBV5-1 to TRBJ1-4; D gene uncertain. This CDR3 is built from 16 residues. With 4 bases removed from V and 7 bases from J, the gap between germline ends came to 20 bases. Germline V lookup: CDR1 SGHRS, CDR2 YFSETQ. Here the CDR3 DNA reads TGCGCCAGCAGCCCCCGCTTTGTCGGGGTTGGTGAAAAACTGTTTTTT. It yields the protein CASSPRFVGVGEKLFF.

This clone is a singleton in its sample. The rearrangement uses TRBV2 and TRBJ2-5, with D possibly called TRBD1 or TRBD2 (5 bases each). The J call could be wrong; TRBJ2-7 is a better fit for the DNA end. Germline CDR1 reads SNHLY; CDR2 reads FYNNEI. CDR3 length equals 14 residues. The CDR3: CASRIGESSYEQYF. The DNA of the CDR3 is TGTGCCAGCAGGATAGGGGAGAGCTCCTACGAGCAGTACTTC.

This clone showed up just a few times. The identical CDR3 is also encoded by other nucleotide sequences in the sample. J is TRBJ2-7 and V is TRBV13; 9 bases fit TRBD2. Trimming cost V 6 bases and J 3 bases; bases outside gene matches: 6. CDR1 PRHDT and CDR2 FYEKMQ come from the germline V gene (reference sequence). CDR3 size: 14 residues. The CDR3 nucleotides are TGTGCCAGCAGGGATAGTAGCGGGAGCTACGAGCAGTACTTC. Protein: CASRDSSGSYEQYF.

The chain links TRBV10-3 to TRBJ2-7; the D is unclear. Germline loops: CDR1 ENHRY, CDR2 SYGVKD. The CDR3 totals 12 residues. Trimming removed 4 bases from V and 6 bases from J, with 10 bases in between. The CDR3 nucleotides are TGTGCCATCAGTGCTATTGAAGGCGAGCAGTACTTC. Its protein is CAISAIEGEQYF.

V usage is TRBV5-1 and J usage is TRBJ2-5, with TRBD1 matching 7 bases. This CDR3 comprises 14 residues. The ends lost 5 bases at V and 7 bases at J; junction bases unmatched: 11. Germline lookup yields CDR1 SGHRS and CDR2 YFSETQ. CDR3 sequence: CASRYRTGGGTQYF. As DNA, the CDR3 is TGCGCCAGCAGGTATCGGACAGGAGGTGGGACCCAGTACTTC.

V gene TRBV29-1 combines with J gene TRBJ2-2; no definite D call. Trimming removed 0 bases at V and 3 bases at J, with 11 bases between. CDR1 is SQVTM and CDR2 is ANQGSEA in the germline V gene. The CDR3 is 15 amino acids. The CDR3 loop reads CSVEDPARYTGELFF. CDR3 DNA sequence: TGCAGCGTTGAAGATCCCGCCAGGTACACCGGGGAGCTGTTTTTT.

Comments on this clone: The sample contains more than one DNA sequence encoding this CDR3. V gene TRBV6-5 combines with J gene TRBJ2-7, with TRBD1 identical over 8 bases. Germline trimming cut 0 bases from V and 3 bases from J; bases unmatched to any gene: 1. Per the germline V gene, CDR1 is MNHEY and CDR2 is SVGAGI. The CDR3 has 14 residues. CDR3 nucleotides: TGTGCCAGCAGTTACTCGGGACAGGTCTACGAGCAGTACTTC. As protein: CASSYSGQVYEQYF.

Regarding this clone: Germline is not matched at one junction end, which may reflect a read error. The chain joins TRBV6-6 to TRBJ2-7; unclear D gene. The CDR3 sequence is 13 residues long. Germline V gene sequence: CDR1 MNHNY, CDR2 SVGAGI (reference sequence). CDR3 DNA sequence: TGTGCCAGCAGCTACTCGAACCTCTACGAGCAGTACTTC. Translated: CASSYSNLYEQYF.

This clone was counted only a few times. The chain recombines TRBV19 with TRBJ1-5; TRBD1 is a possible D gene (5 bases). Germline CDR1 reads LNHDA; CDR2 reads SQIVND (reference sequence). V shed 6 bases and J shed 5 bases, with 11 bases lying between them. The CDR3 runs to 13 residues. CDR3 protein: CASRLGVDQPQHF. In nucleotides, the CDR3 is TGTGCCAGTAGATTAGGGGTTGATCAGCCCCAGCATTTT.

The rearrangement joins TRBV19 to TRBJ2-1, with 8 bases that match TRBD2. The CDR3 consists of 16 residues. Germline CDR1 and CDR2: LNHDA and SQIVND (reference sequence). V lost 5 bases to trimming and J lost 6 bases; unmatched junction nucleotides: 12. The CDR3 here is CASSGGLVAGLNEQFF. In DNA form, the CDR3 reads TGTGCCAGTAGTGGGGGGTTGGTAGCGGGACTCAATGAGCAGTTCTTC.

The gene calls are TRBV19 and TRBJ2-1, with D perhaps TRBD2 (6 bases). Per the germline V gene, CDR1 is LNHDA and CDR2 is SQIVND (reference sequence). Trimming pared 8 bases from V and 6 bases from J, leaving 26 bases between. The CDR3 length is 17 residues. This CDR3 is CASEMNSGLKVSNEQFF. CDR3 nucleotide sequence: TGTGCCAGTGAAATGAATAGCGGATTGAAGGTCAGCAATGAGCAGTTCTTC.

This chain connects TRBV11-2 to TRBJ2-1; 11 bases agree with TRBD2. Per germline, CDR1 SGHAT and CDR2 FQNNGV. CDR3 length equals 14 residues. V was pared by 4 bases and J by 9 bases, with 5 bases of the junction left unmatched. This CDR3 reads CASSSLAGDLEQFF. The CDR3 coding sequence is TGTGCCAGCAGCTCACTAGCGGGAGACCTTGAGCAGTTCTTC.